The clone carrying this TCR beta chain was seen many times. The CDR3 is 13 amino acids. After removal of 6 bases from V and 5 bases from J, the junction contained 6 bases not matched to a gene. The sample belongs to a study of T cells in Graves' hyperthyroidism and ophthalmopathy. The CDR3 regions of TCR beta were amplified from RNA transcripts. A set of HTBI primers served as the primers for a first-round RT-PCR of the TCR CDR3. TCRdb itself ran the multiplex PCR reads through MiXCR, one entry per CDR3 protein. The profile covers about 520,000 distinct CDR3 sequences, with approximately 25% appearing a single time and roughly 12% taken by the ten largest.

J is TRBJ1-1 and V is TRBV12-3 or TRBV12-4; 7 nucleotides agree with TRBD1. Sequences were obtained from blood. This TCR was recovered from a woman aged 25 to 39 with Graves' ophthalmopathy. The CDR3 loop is CASRPRGVTEAFF. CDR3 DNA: TGTGCCAGCAGACCCAGGGGGGTTACTGAAGCTTTCTTT.